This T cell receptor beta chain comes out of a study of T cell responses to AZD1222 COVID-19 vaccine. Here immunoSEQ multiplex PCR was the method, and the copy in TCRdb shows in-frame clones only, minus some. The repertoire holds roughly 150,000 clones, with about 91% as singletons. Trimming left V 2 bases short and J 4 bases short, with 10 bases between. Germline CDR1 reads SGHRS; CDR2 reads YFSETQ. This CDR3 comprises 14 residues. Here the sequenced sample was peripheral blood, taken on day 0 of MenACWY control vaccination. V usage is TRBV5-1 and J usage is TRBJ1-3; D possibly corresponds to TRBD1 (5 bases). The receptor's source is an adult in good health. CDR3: CASSLRGAGNTIYF. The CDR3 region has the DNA TGCGCCAGCAGCTTAAGGGGTGCGGGAAACACCATATATTTT.